The source of this TCR beta chain is a study of T-cell memory formation after mild COVID-19. The sample holds many counts of this clonotype. This CDR3 spans 13 amino acids. Looked up from germline, CDR1 is SGHRS and CDR2 is YFSETQ. V was trimmed by 0 bases and J by 10 bases, leaving 8 bases between them. TCRdb re-called the 5' RACE reads with MiXCR, one entry per CDR3 protein. The repertoire has around 200,000 distinct CDR3 sequences, more than 8% of them found once; the top ten carry roughly 4%. The rearrangement links TRBV5-1 to TRBJ1-6; a weak D match, TRBD1 (5 bases). The sequence derives from a man aged 18 to 35 who had mild COVID-19 (a few samples of this study predate the infection). Cell type and time point are not known. Material: PBMCs or a T cell subset sorted from them (not recorded which). The DNA for the CDR3 is TGCGCCAGCAGCTTGGCAGGGTTATCACCCCTCCACTTT. Translation gives CASSLAGLSPLHF.